This T cell receptor (beta chain) was sequenced in a study of shared T cell receptors in the human thymus (dated by TCRdb to the early 2020s). Background on the whole study: The study examined how self-reactive, shared T-cell receptor alpha chains are generated in the human thymus.

The receptor library was made with the immunoSEQ multiplex PCR assay. This is the immuneACCESS table as TCRdb keeps it, with only in-frame sequences that have V and J called. A part of the clones is gone; compared with another copy, unresolved V genes explain less than half, and the rest is unexplained. This sample lists over 450,000 clones; about 80% were detected once. The ten largest clonotypes hold about 0.014% of the sample. V has 6 bases trimmed and J has 4 bases trimmed; junction bases matching no gene number 9. The CDR3 covers 16 residues, taking in both the cysteine and the phenylalanine. The kept DNA is CDR3 alone, 48 bases in frame from the first base. The CDR1 and CDR2 encoded by the germline V gene (reference sequence) are MNHEY and SMNVEV. A note on this clone: There is no known antigen for this receptor. It has no much larger one-base neighbor in the sample; base qualities were not kept.

The sample was also reused in another study, on human thymus T cells. As the second study states: Donors were immunologically healthy infants undergoing open corrective cardiac surgery for congenital heart defects in Finland. Thymus tissue was collected as surgical resects that were removed during corrective cardiac surgery. Both the thymic and the peripheral blood repertoires appeared to show biased V and J gene segment usage. Highly overlapping thymic TCR repertoires among unrelated individuals were reported in the related research. The study used fewer than ten infant thymus samples plus four related peripheral blood samples to characterize TCR alpha and beta repertoires. The cohort included six male and two female infants, with donor ages spanning 7 to 244 days. After being mechanically released from the tissue, thymocytes were kept at -70 degrees C in pellets of roughly 9.5-31 million cells. A QIAsymphony instrument was used to extract genomic DNA from the frozen cell pellets. The immunoSEQ multiplex PCR assay was used to amplify the TCRB and TCRAD loci from a standardized amount of quality-controlled genomic DNA. The V(D)J region was spanned by amplicons of a length sufficient to cover the CDR3 and to identify V and J genes. Amplicon sequencing was performed on an Illumina platform through the commercial immunoSEQ service. Primer bias and sequencing errors were corrected as previously described, and TCRAD and TCRB were defined on the basis of the IMGT database. Analysis of the repertoires was done with immunoSEQ Analyzer 3.0 and VDJTools and included basic statistics, V/J segment usage, diversity estimates, rarefaction and pairwise overlap. Diversity was estimated using the Chao1, ChaoE, Efron-Thisted, Shannon and inverse Simpson indices, and was also estimated on datasets down-sampled to the size of the smallest sample. For repertoire overlap, CDR3 nucleotide sequence, V gene and J gene had to match strictly, and clustering was done by Jaccard-based multidimensional scaling. On average, about 810,000 unique TCRB clonotypes were obtained from thymus samples, compared with approximately 84,000 from blood samples.

The clonotype originates from a boy in the first two years of life with a congenital heart defect. Donor details come from another sample of the same person, matched by shared clones. Source material: thymocytes. The sequence joins TRBV27 to TRBJ2-7, with 13 central nucleotides matching TRBD2. The CDR3 corresponds to CASSRERTSGRYEQYF. The DNA is TGTGCCAGCAGCAGGGAGAGGACTAGCGGGAGATACGAGCAGTACTTC.